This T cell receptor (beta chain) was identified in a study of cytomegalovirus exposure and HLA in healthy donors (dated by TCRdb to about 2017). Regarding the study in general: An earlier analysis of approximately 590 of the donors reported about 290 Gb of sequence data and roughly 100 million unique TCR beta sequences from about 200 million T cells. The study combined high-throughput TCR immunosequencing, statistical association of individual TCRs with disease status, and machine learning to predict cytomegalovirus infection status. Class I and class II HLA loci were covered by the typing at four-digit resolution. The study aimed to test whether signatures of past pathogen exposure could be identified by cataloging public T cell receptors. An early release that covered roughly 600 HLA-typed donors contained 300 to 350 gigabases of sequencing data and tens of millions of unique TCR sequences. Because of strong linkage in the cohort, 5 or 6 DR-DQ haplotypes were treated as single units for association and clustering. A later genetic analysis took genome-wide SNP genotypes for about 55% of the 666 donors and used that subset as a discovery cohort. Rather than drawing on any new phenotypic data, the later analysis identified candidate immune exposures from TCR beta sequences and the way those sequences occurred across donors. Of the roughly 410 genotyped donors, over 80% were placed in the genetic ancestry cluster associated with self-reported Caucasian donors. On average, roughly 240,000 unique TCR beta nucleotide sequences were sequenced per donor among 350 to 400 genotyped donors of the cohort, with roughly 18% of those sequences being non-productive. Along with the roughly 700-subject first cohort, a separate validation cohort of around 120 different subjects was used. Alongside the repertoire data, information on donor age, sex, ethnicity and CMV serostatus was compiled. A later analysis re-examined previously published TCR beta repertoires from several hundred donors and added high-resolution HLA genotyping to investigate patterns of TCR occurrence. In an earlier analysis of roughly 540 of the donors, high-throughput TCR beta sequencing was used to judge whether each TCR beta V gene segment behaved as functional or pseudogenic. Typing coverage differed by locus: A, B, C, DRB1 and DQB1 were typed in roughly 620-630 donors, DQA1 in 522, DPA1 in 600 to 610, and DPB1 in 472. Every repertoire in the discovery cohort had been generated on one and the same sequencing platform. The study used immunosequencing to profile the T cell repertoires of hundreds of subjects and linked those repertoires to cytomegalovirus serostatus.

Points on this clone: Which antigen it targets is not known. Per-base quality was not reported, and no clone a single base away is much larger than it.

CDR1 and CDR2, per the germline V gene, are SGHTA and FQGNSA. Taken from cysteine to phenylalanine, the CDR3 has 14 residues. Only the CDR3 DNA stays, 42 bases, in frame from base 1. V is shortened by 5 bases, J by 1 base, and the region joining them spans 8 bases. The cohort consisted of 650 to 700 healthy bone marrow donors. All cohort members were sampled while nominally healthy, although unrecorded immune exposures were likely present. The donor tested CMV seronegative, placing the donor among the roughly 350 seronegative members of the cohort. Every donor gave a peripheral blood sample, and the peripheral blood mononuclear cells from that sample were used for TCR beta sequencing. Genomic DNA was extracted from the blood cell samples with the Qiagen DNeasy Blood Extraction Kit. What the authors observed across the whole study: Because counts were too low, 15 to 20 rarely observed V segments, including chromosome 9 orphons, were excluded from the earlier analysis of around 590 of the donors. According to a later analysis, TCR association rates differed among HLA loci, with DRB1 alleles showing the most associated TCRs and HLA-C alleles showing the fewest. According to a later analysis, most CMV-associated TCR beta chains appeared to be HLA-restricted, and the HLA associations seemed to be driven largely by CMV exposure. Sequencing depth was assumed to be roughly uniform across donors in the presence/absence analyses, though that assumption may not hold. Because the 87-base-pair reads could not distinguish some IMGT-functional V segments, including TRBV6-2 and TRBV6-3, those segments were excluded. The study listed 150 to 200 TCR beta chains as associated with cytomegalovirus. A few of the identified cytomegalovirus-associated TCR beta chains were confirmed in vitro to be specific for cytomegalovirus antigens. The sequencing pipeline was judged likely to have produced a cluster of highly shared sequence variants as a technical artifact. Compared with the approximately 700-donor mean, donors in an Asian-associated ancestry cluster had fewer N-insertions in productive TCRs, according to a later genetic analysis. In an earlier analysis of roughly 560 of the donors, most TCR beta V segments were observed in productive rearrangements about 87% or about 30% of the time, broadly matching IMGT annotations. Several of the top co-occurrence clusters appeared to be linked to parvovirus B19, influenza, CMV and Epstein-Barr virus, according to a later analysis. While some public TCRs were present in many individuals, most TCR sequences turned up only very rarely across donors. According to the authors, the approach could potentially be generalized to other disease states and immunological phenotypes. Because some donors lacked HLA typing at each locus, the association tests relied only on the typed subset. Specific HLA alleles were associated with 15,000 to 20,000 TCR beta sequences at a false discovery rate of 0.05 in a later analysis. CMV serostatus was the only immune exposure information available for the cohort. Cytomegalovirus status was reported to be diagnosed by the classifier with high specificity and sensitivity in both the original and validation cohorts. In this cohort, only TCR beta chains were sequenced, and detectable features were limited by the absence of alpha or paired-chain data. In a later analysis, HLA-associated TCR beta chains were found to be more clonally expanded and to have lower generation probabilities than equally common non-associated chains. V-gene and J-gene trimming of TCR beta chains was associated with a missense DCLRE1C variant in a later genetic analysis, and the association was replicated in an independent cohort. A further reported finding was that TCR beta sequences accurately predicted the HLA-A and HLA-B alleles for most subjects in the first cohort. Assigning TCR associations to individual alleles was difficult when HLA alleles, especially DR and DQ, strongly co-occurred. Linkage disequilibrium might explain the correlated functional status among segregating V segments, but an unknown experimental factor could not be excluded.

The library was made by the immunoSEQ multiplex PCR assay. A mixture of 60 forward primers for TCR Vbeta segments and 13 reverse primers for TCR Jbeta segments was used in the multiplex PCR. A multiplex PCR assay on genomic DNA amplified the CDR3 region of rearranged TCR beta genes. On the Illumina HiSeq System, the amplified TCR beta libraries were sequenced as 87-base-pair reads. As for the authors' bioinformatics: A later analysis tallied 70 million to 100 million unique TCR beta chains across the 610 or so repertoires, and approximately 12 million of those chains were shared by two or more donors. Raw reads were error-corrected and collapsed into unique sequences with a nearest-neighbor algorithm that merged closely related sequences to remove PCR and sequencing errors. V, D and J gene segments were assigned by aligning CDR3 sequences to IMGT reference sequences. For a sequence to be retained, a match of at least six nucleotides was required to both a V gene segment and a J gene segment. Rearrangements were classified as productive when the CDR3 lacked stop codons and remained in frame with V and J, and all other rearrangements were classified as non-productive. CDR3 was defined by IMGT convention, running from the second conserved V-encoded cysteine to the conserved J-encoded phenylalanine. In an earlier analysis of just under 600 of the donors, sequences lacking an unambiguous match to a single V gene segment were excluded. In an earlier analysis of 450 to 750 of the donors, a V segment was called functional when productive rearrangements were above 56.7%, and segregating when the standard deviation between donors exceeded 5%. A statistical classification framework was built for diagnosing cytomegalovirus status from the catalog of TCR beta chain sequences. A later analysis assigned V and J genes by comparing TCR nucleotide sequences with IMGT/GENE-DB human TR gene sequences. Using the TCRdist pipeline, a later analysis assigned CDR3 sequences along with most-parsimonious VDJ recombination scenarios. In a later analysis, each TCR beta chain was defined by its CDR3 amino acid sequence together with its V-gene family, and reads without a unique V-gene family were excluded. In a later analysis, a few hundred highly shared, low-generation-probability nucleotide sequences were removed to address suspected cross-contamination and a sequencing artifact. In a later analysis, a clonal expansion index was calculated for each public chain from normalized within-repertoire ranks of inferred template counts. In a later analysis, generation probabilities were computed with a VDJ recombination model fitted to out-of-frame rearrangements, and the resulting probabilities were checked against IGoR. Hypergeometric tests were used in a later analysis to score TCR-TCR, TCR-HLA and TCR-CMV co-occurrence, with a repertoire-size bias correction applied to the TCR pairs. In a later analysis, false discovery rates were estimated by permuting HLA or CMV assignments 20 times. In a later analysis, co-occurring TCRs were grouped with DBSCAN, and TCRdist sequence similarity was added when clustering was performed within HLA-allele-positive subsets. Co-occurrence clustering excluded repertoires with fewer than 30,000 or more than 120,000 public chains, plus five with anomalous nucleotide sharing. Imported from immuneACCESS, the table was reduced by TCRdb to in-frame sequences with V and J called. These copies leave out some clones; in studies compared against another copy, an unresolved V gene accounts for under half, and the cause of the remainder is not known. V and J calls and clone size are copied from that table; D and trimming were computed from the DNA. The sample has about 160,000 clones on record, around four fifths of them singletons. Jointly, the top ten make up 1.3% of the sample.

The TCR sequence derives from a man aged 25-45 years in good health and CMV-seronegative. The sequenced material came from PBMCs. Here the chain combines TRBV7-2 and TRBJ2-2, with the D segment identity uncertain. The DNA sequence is TGTGCCAGCAGCACCACGGGGAACACCGGGGAGCTGTTTTTT. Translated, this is CASSTTGNTGELFF.